This T cell receptor beta chain was sequenced for a study of blood T cell repertoires in COVID-19. The protocol was immunoSEQ multiplex PCR, while the TCRdb copy is restricted to in-frame clones and leaves out a portion. Among some 120,000 clones, around 85% were seen once, and the ten largest hold 4.3%. The CDR3 runs to 13 residues. Germline values: CDR1 SGHRS, CDR2 YFSETQ. V shed 7 bases, J shed 4 bases, and the junction held 2 bases outside the gene matches. The sample holds a few counts of this clone. V is TRBV5-1 and J is TRBJ1-4; TRBD1 matches at 9 bases. The sequence derives from a human donor in a cohort sampled during active COVID-19. The sample consisted of peripheral blood. The CDR3 DNA follows: TGCGCCAGCGGGACAGGGTTTAATGAAAAACTGTTTTTT. Protein sequence: CASGTGFNEKLFF.